The source of this T cell receptor beta chain is a study of blood T cell repertoires in COVID-19. With 3 bases clipped from V and 5 bases from J, the junction kept 9 bases outside the gene matches. The CDR3 covers 16 residues. CDR1 is MNHNS, CDR2 SASEGT, per germline. Clones were sequenced by immunoSEQ multiplex PCR, and TCRdb holds only the in-frame ones, with some missing. The sample has some 330,000 clones, just under 90% seen once; the top ten hold about 1.7%. The chain joins TRBV6-1 to TRBJ2-1; 8 nucleotides align to TRBD1. Sequenced input: peripheral blood. The clonotype was recovered from a woman aged 25 to 39 with COVID-19, enrolled during active disease. CDR3 sequence: CASSDTPGQADNEQFF. DNA of the CDR3: TGTGCCAGCAGTGACACTCCGGGACAGGCCGACAATGAGCAGTTCTTC.